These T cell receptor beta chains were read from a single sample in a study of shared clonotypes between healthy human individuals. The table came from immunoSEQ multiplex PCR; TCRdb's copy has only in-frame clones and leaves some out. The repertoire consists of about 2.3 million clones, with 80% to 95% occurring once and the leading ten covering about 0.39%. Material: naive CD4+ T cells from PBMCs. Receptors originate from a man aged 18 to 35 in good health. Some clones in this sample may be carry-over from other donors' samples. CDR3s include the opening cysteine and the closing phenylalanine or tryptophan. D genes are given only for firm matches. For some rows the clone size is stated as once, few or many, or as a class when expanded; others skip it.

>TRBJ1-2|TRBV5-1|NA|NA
CASSLVGEYGYTF
TGCGCCAGCAGCCTGGTAGGGGAATATGGCTACACCTTC
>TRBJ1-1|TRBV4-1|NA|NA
CASSQEKIGPTFEAFF
TGCGCCAGCAGCCAAGAAAAAATAGGGCCGACTTTTGAAGCTTTCTTT
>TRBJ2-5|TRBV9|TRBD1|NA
CASSGGTGRETQYF
TGTGCCAGCAGCGGGGGGACAGGGCGAGAGACCCAGTACTTC
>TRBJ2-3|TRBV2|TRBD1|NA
CASSRPGQGTDTQYF
TGTGCCAGCAGTAGACCGGGACAGGGCACAGATACGCAGTATTTT
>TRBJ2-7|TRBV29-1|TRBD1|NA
CSVEQGAYEQYF
TGCAGCGTTGAACAGGGGGCCTACGAGCAGTACTTC
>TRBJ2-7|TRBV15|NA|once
CATSRAYEQYF
TGTGCCACCAGCAGGGCCTACGAGCAGTACTTC
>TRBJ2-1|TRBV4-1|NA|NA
CASSLSTVDEQFF
TGCGCCAGCAGCCTGAGTACGGTTGATGAGCAGTTCTTC
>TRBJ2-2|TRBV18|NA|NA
CASSPAQGQIPIANTGELFF
TGTGCCAGCTCACCAGCGCAGGGGCAGATACCTATCGCGAACACCGGGGAGCTGTTTTTT
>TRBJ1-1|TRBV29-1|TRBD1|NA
CSVRQGLNTEAFF
TGCAGCGTAAGACAGGGCCTGAACACTGAAGCTTTCTTT
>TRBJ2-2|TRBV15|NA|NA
CATHRNTGELFF
TGTGCCACCCACCGAAACACCGGGGAGCTGTTTTTT
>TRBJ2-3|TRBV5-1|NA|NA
CASSSSGAVTDTQYF
TGCGCCAGCAGCTCCTCCGGGGCCGTCACAGATACGCAGTATTTT
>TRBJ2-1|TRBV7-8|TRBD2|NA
CASSLEREREVDEQFF
TGTGCCAGCAGCTTAGAGAGGGAGCGGGAGGTCGATGAGCAGTTCTTC
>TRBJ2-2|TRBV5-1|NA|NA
CASSVGGQDNTGELFF
TGCGCCAGCAGTGTTGGGGGGCAGGATAACACCGGGGAGCTGTTTTTT
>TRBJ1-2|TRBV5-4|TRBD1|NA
CASSQGQTKNYGYTF
TGTGCCAGCAGCCAGGGACAGACAAAAAACTATGGCTACACCTTC
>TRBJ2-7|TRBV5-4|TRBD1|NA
CASSPGTDPSYEQYF
TGTGCCAGCAGCCCCGGGACAGACCCTTCCTACGAGCAGTACTTC
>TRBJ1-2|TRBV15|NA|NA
CATSRDLGGESGYTF
TGTGCCACCAGCAGAGATTTAGGAGGGGAGAGTGGCTACACCTTC
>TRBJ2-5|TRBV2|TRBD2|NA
CASRPGLVGETQYF
TGTGCCAGCAGACCCGGACTAGTCGGGGAGACCCAGTACTTC
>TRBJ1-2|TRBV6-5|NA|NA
CASRRGGTNYGYTF
TGTGCCAGCAGACGCGGGGGGACTAACTATGGCTACACCTTC
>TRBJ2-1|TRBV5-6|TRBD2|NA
CASSLAGGGNEQFF
TGTGCCAGCAGCTTAGCGGGAGGCGGGAATGAGCAGTTCTTC
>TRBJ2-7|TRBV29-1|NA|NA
CSVDVGYEQYF
TGCAGCGTTGACGTCGGCTACGAGCAGTACTTC
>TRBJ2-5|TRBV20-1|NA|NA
CSASRDGAQYF
TGCAGTGCTAGTAGGGACGGGGCCCAGTACTTC
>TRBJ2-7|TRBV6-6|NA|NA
CASSNRVEYEQYF
TGTGCCAGCAGTAACCGGGTCGAGTACGAGCAGTACTTC
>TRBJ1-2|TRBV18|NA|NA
CASSPGINYGYTF
TGTGCCAGCTCACCAGGGATTAACTATGGCTACACCTTC
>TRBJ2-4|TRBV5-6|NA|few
CASSFRPRQSPKNIQYF
TGTGCCAGCAGCTTCCGACCCAGACAGTCCCCCAAAAACATTCAGTACTTC
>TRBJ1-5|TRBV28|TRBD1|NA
CASSAWTGHQPQHF
TGTGCCAGCAGCGCGTGGACAGGGCACCAGCCCCAGCATTTT
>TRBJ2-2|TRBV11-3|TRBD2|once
CASSLETSGRSSGGELFF
TGTGCCAGCAGCTTAGAGACTAGCGGGAGATCTAGTGGCGGGGAGCTGTTTTTT
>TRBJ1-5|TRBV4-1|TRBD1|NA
CASSQEVNRGTQPQHF
TGCGCCAGCAGCCAAGAAGTAAACAGGGGTACTCAGCCCCAGCATTTT
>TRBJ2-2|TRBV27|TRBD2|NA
CASRRLAVNTGELFF
TGTGCCAGCAGAAGACTAGCGGTGAACACCGGGGAGCTGTTTTTT
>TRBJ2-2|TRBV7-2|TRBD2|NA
CASSSLSGIAGELFF
TGTGCCAGCAGCTCACTTAGCGGGATCGCCGGGGAGCTGTTTTTT
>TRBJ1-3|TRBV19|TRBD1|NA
CASTPIPGQGIISGNTIYF
TGTGCCAGTACCCCCATCCCGGGACAGGGGATAATCTCTGGAAACACCATATATTTT
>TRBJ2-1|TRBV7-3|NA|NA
CASSLYPDFNEQFF
TGTGCCAGCAGCTTATATCCGGACTTCAATGAGCAGTTCTTC
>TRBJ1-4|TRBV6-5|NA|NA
CASSYSATAEKLFF
TGTGCCAGCAGTTACTCAGCGACAGCTGAAAAACTGTTTTTT
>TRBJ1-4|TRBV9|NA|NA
CASSETEGRLVGKLFF
TGTGCCAGCAGCGAGACCGAGGGACGCCTAGTCGGAAAACTGTTTTTT
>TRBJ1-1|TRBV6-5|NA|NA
CASRPPSLNTEAFF
TGTGCCAGCAGACCCCCTTCATTGAACACTGAAGCTTTCTTT
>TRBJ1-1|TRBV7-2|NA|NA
CASSLSRATEAFF
TGTGCCAGCAGCTTATCGCGGGCCACTGAAGCTTTCTTT
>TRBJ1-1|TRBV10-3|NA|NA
CAISEVTEAFF
TGTGCCATCAGTGAGGTTACTGAAGCTTTCTTT
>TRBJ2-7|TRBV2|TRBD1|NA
CASSTETGGEQYF
TGTGCCAGCAGTACTGAGACAGGGGGCGAGCAGTACTTC
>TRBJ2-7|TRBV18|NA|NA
CASSRTYEQYF
TGTGCCAGCTCCCGGACCTACGAGCAGTACTTC
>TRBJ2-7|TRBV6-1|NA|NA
CASRQGQHLYEQYF
TGTGCCAGCAGACAGGGCCAGCATCTCTACGAGCAGTACTTC
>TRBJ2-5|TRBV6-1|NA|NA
CASSEDTVQETQYF
TGTGCCAGCAGTGAAGATACAGTCCAAGAGACCCAGTACTTC
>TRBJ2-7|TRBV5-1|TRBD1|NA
CASSRGQGASYEQYF
TGCGCCAGCAGCCGTGGACAGGGGGCCTCCTACGAGCAGTACTTC
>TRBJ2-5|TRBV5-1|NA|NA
CASSLAQAGTQYF
TGCGCCAGCAGCTTGGCCCAGGCGGGGACCCAGTACTTC
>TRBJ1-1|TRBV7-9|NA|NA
CASSLTPEGTEAFF
TGTGCCAGCAGCTTAACGCCCGAAGGCACTGAAGCTTTCTTT
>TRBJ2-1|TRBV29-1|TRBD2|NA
CSVEDLGLAGQFF
TGCAGCGTTGAAGATCTGGGGCTAGCGGGACAGTTCTTC
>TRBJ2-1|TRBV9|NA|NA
CASSPRTGKVAYNEQFF
TGTGCCAGCAGCCCACGAACGGGGAAGGTTGCCTACAATGAGCAGTTCTTC
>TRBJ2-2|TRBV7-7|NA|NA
CASSRVGGSTGELFF
TGTGCCAGCAGCCGCGTCGGGGGATCCACCGGGGAGCTGTTTTTT
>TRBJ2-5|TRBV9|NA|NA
CASSVGVVGGQETQYF
TGTGCCAGCAGCGTAGGAGTAGTCGGGGGACAAGAGACCCAGTACTTC
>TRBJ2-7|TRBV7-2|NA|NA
CASSLRGPGEPSSQQYF
TGTGCCAGCAGCTTAAGGGGGCCGGGGGAACCGTCCTCACAGCAGTACTTC
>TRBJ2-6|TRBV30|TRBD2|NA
CAWTPPSGRARHRANVLTF
TGTGCCTGGACACCCCCTAGCGGGAGGGCCCGACACAGGGCCAACGTCCTGACTTTC